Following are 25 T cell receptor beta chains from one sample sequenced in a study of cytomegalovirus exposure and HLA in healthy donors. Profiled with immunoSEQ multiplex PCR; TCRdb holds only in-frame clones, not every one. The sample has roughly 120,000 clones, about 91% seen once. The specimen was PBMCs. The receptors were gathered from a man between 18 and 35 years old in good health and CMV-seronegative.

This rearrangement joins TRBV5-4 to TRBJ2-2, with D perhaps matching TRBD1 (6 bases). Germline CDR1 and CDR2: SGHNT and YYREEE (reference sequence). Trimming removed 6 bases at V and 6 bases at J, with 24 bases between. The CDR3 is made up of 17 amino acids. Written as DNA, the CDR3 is TGTGCCAGCACCGGCACTGGGGGCTATGGGGGATCCGGGGAGCTGTTTTTT. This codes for CASTGTGGYGGSGELFF.

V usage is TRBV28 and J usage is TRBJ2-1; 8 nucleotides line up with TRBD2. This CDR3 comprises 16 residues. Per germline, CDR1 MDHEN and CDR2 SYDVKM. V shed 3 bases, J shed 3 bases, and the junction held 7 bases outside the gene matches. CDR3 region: CASSFGSGTYYNEQFF. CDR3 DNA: TGTGCCAGCAGTTTCGGTAGCGGGACTTACTACAATGAGCAGTTCTTC.

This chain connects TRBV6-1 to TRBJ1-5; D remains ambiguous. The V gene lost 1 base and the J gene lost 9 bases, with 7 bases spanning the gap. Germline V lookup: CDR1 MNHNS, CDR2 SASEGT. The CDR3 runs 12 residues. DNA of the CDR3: TGTGCCAGCAGTGAAGGCCCTAGGCCCCAGCATTTT. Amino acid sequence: CASSEGPRPQHF.

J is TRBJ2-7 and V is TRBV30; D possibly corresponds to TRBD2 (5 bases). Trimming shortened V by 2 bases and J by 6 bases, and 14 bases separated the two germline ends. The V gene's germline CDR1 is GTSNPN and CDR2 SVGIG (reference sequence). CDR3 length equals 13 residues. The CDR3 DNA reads TGTGCCTGGAGTAGGGAGAGAATCTCCGAGCAGTACTTC. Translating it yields CAWSRERISEQYF. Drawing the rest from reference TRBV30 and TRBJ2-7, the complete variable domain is SQTIHQWPATLVQPVGSPLSLECTVEGTSNPNLYWYRQAAGRGLQLLFYSVGIGQISSEVPQNLSASRPQDRQFILSSKKLLLSDSGFYLCAWSRERISEQYFGPGTRLTVT.

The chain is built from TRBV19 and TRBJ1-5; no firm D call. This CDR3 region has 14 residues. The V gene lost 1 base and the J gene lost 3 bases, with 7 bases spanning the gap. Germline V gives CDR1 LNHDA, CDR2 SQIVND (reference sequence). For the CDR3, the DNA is TGTGCCAGTAGTATAGGCAGACTCAATCAGCCCCAGCATTTT. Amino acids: CASSIGRLNQPQHF.

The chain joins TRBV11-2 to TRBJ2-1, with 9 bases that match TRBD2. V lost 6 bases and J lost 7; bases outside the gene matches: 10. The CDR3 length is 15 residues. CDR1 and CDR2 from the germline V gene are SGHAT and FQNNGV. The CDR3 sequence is CASRVYSGGMNEQFF. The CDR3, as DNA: TGTGCCAGCAGGGTTTATAGCGGGGGCATGAATGAGCAGTTCTTC.

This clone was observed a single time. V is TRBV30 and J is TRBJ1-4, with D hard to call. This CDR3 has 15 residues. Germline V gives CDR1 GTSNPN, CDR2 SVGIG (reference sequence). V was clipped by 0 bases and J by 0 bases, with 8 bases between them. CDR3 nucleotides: TGTGCCTGGAGTGTGGGGAGTGCAACTAATGAAAAACTGTTTTTT. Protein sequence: CAWSVGSATNEKLFF.

The CDR3 loop is CASIRGGYNEQFF. DNA for the CDR3: TGTGCCAGCATTCGCGGGGGTTACAATGAGCAGTTCTTC. This chain connects TRBV7-9 to TRBJ2-1, with 7 bases matching TRBD2. The junction had 4 bases not matched to a gene; V was cut back by 7 bases and J by 4 bases. Germline V gene data show CDR1 as SEHNR and CDR2 as FQNEAQ (reference sequence). This CDR3 contains 13 residues.

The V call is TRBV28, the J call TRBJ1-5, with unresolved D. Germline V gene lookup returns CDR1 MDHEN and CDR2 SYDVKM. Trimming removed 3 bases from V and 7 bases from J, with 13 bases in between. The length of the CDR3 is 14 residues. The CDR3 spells CASSFPPHGQPQHF. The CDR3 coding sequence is TGTGCCAGCAGTTTCCCACCCCACGGGCAGCCCCAGCATTTT.

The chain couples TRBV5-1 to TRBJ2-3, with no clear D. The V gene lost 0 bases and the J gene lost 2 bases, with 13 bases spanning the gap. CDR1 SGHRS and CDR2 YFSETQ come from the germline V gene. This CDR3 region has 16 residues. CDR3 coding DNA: TGCGCCAGCAGCTTGGAAGACAAATCCTACACAGATACGCAGTATTTT. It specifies CASSLEDKSYTDTQYF.

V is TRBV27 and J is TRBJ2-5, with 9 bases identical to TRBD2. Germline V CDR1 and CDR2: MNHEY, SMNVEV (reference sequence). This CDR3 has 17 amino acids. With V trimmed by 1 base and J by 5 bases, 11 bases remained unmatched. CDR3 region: CASSLFSGGRAWETQYF. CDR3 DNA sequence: TGTGCCAGCAGTTTATTTAGCGGCGGGAGGGCCTGGGAGACCCAGTACTTC.

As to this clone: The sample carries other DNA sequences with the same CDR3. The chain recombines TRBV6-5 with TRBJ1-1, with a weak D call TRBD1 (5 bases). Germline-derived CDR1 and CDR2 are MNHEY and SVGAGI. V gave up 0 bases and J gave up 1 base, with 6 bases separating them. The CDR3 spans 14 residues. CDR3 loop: CASSYSTANTEAFF. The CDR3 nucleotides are TGTGCCAGCAGTTACTCGACAGCGAACACTGAAGCTTTCTTT.

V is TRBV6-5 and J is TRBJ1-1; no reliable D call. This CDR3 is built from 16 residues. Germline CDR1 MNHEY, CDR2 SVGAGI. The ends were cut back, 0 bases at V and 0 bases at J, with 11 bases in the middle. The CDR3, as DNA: TGTGCCAGCAGTTACTCGTCAGGTTCTGTGAACACTGAAGCTTTCTTT. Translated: CASSYSSGSVNTEAFF.

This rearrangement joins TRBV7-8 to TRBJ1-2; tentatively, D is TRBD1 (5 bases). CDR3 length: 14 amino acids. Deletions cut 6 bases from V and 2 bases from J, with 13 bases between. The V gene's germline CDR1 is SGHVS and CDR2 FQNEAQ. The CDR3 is CASRSAAGNYGYTF. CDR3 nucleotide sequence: TGTGCCAGCAGATCAGCCGCAGGGAACTATGGCTACACCTTC.

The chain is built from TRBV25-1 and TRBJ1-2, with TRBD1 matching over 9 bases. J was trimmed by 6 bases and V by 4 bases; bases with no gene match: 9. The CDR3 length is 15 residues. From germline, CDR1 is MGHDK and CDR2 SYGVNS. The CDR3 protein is CASSGLQGASNGYTF. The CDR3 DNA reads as TGTGCCAGCAGTGGCTTACAGGGGGCGTCGAATGGCTACACCTTC.

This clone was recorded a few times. This CDR3 is CASSARDRAVAEAFF. Written as DNA, the CDR3 is TGTGCCAGTAGTGCTCGGGACAGGGCAGTCGCTGAAGCTTTCTTT. V gene TRBV19 combines with J gene TRBJ1-1; 9 nucleotides line up with TRBD1. After removal of 5 bases from V and 6 bases from J, the junction contained 10 bases not matched to a gene. Germline values: CDR1 LNHDA, CDR2 SQIVND (reference sequence). The CDR3 spans 15 residues.

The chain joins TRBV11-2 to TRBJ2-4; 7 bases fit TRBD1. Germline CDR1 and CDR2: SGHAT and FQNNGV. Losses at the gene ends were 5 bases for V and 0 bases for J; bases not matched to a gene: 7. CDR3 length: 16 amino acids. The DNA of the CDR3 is TGTGCCAGCAGCCAGAGGACAGGAATAGCCAAAAACATTCAGTACTTC. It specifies CASSQRTGIAKNIQYF.

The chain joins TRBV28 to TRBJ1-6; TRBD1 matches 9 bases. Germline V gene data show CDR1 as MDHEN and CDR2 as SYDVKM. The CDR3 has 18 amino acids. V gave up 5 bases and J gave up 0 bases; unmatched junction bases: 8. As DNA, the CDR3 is TGTGCCAGCAGTCCGGGACAGGGAATGAGCTCCTATAATTCACCCCTCCACTTT. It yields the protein CASSPGQGMSSYNSPLHF.

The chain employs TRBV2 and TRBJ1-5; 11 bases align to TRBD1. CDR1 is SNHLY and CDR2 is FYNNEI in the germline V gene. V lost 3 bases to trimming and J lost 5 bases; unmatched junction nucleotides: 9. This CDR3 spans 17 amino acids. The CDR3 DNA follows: TGTGCCAGCAGTGATGATCGGGACAGGGGGTACTATCAGCCCCAGCATTTT. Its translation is CASSDDRDRGYYQPQHF.

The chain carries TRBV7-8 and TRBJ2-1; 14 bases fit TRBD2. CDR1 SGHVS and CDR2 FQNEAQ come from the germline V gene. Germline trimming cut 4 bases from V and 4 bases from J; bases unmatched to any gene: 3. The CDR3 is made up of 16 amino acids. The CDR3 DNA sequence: TGTGCCAGCAGCTCAGGGACTAGCGGGAGATACAATGAGCAGTTCTTC. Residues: CASSSGTSGRYNEQFF.

CDR3 residues: CASSSGLGSDTQYF. Here the CDR3 DNA reads TGTGCCAGCAGCTCGGGACTTGGGTCAGATACGCAGTATTTT. The gene calls are TRBV9 and TRBJ2-3; D possibly corresponds to TRBD2 (6 bases). Germline V gives CDR1 SGDLS, CDR2 YYNGEE. This CDR3 has 14 residues. The V gene lost 4 bases and the J gene lost 4 bases, with 13 bases spanning the gap.

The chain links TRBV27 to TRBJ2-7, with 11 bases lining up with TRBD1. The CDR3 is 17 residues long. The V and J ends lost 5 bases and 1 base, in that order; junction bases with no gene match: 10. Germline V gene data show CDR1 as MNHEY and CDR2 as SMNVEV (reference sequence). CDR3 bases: TGTGCCAGCAGTCAATGGACAGGGGGCCGAACTTCCTACGAGCAGTACTTC. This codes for CASSQWTGGRTSYEQYF.

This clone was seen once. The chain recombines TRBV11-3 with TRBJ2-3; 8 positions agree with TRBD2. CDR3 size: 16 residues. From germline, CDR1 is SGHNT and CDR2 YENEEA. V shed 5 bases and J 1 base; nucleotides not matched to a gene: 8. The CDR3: CASSPFFSGGTDTQYF. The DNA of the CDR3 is TGTGCCAGCAGCCCGTTCTTTAGCGGGGGCACAGATACGCAGTATTTT.

The CDR3 region is CASSLNTYTGELFF. The CDR3 DNA reads TGTGCCAGCAGCTTGAACACCTACACCGGGGAGCTGTTTTTT. The chain recombines TRBV5-8 with TRBJ2-2, with D uncertain. This CDR3 is 14 amino acids long. Germline values: CDR1 SGHTS, CDR2 YDEGEE. V was clipped by 1 base and J by 3 bases, with 7 bases between them.

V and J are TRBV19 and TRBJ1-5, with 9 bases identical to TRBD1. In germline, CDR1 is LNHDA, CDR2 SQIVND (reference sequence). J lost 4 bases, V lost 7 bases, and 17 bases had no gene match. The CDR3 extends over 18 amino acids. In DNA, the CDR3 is TGTGCCAGTACGGCAACAGGGGGCCCGTCCAGTGGTAATCAGCCCCAGCATTTT. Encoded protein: CASTATGGPSSGNQPQHF.